This T cell receptor beta chain was sequenced during a study of shared clonotypes between healthy human individuals. Study-wide results and limits: Represented genetic and exposure-history diversity was restricted by having few donors. Clonotypes shared by all four sorted-subset donors had higher generation probabilities than non-shared clonotypes. Blood was the sole source, and tissue repertoires probably differ.

Method: immunoSEQ multiplex PCR; TCRdb's copy keeps in-frame clones and lacks some. Among under 80,000 clones, 62% were seen once, and the ten largest hold about 51%. Regarding this clone: What it binds is not known.

This CDR3 is built from 14 residues. Germline V CDR1 and CDR2: SGHAT, FQNNGV. V lost 0 bases, J lost 0 bases, and 5 bases lay in between. This clonotype was sampled from a man in his thirties or forties in good health. The rearrangement joins TRBV11-2 to TRBJ2-5; D is ambiguous. The material sequenced was memory CD8+ T cells sorted from blood. Indicated subset: CD45RO+ cells pooled with CCR7-negative TemRA cells. CDR3: CASSLEGHQETQYF. The CDR3 nucleotides read TGTGCCAGCAGCTTAGAAGGGCACCAAGAGACCCAGTACTTC.